Shown below are 20 T cell receptor beta chains from a single sample sequenced in a study of shared clonotypes between healthy human individuals. Sequencing used immunoSEQ multiplex PCR; TCRdb keeps in-frame clones, though not all of them. The sample shows 470,000 or so clones, about 78% of them seen only once. Sequencing input: PBMCs. The receptors here all came from a woman in her thirties or forties in good health. Some clones in this sample may be carry-over from other donors' samples.

With regard to this clone: Other nucleotide sequences from this sample produce the same CDR3. The chain carries TRBV2 and TRBJ2-1; D ambiguous. CDR1 SNHLY and CDR2 FYNNEI come from the germline V gene. Trimming left V 1 base short and J 4 bases short, with 5 bases between. This CDR3 contains 13 residues. The DNA for the CDR3 is TGTGCCAGCAGTGAAGGAGTGTACAATGAGCAGTTCTTC. It is translated as CASSEGVYNEQFF.

The chain joins TRBV19 to TRBJ2-2, with 8 nucleotides matching TRBD2. V lost 6 bases, J lost 1 base, and 1 base stayed unmatched. Germline V gives CDR1 LNHDA, CDR2 SQIVND (reference sequence). This CDR3 is 14 amino acids long. The CDR3 DNA sequence: TGTGCCAGTAGGACTAGCGTGAACACCGGGGAGCTGTTTTTT. The encoded protein is CASRTSVNTGELFF.

In DNA, the CDR3 is TGTGCCAGCAGCCTGGGACTGACCGACGAGCAGTACTTC. The encoded protein is CASSLGLTDEQYF. The rearrangement links TRBV5-6 to TRBJ2-7; tentatively, D is TRBD2 (6 bases). V lost 4 bases and J 5 bases, leaving 13 bases between the germline ends. The CDR3 sequence is 13 residues long. The germline CDR1 and CDR2 sequences are SGHDT and YYEEEE.

The J gene is TRBJ1-4, the V gene TRBV27, with D possibly matching TRBD1 (6 bases). In germline, CDR1 is MNHEY, CDR2 SMNVEV (reference sequence). The CDR3 has 15 amino acids. With 3 bases removed from V and 8 bases from J, the gap between germline ends came to 16 bases. The CDR3 DNA sequence: TGTGCCAGCAGTTTGGGGAACAGGGCCGGGGAAAAACTGTTTTTT. This gives the protein CASSLGNRAGEKLFF.

This clone was seen only a few times. At the DNA level, this CDR3 is encoded by other sequences in the same sample as well. The rearrangement links TRBV7-2 to TRBJ2-1, with D possibly TRBD1 on 6 matching bases. The CDR3 is made up of 17 amino acids. Per the germline V gene, CDR1 is SGHTA and CDR2 is FQGNSA. V shed 8 bases and J shed 0 bases, with 20 bases lying between them. The CDR3 region is CASRPFGGLSSYNEQFF. The CDR3 region has the DNA TGTGCCAGCCGCCCCTTTGGGGGCCTAAGCTCCTACAATGAGCAGTTCTTC.

This chain's CDR3 is CASSAIGLTNTGELFF. The CDR3 nucleotides read TGTGCCAGCAGCGCAATAGGGCTTACGAACACCGGGGAGCTGTTTTTT. V and J are TRBV9 and TRBJ2-2; no firm D call. Germline V lookup: CDR1 SGDLS, CDR2 YYNGEE. V lost 3 bases and J lost 0, with 12 bases in between. The CDR3 runs to 16 residues.

CDR3 protein: CASSREFSLGIGDGYTF. In DNA form, the CDR3 reads TGTGCCAGCTCACGGGAGTTCTCTTTAGGAATTGGAGATGGCTACACCTTC. This chain links TRBV18 with TRBJ1-2; D uncertain. The CDR3 has 17 amino acids. Trimming left V 4 bases short and J 6 bases short, with 24 bases between. CDR1 is KGHSH and CDR2 is LQKENI in the germline V gene.

V gene TRBV4-1 combines with J gene TRBJ2-6; D might be TRBD1 (5 bases). V lost 2 bases to trimming and J lost 0 bases, with 8 bases between them. Germline CDR1 is MGHRA and CDR2 is YSYEKL. The CDR3 is made up of 16 amino acids. In DNA, the CDR3 is TGCGCCAGCAGCCAACCAGGGTACTCTGGGGCCAACGTCCTGACTTTC. This codes for CASSQPGYSGANVLTF.

The genes are TRBV5-1 and TRBJ2-7, with 8 bases lining up with TRBD2. The CDR3 sequence is 15 residues long. Per the germline V gene, CDR1 is SGHRS and CDR2 is YFSETQ. Trimming removed 3 bases from V and 2 bases from J; junction bases left unmatched: 7. The CDR3 loop reads CASSWRGSGTYEQYF. The CDR3 DNA is TGCGCCAGCAGCTGGCGGGGTAGCGGGACCTACGAGCAGTACTTC.

This clone was observed a few times. The chain joins TRBV11-2 to TRBJ2-5; D is unresolved. Germline-derived CDR1 and CDR2 are SGHAT and FQNNGV. The ends were cut back, 1 base at V and 5 bases at J, with 5 bases in the middle. CDR3 length: 12 residues. The CDR3 nucleotides are TGTGCCAGCAGCTTAGTACAGGAGACCCAGTACTTC. Translation: CASSLVQETQYF.

This rearrangement joins TRBV28 to TRBJ1-2, with a possible D match to TRBD1 (6 bases). This CDR3 contains 15 residues. Between the trimmed V and J ends, which lost 2 bases and 3 bases, there was a span of 13 bases. Germline lookup yields CDR1 MDHEN and CDR2 SYDVKM. The CDR3 reads CASSLASTGYYGYTF. CDR3 in DNA: TGTGCCAGCAGTTTAGCTTCTACAGGGTACTATGGCTACACCTTC.

This clone has more than one count but fewer than ten. In DNA form, the CDR3 reads TGTGCCACCAGCAGAGATCCGGGCCATACCTACGAGCAGTACTTC. It is translated as CATSRDPGHTYEQYF. The genes are TRBV15 and TRBJ2-7; D is unclear. This CDR3 has 15 residues. The V end was cut by 0 bases, the J end by 2 bases, with 11 bases between. CDR1 is LNHNV and CDR2 is YYDKDF in the germline V gene (reference sequence).

V gene TRBV2 combines with J gene TRBJ1-1; D uncertain. Trimming shortened V by 5 bases and J by 4 bases, and 20 bases separated the two germline ends. The CDR3 covers 16 residues. Germline CDR1 SNHLY, CDR2 FYNNEI. The CDR3 nucleotides are TGTGCCAGCAGTTTCGGCGGTCCAGCCTTGGGCACTGAAGCTTTCTTT. Its translation: CASSFGGPALGTEAFF.

The table lists this clone with a count of one. The chain carries TRBV10-3 and TRBJ2-7, with D perhaps matching TRBD2 (5 bases). CDR1 is ENHRY and CDR2 is SYGVKD in the germline V gene. V lost 6 bases, J lost 5 bases, and 11 bases lay in between. There are 12 residues in the CDR3. CDR3 DNA sequence: TGTGCCATCAGCCGGGGTGGCGACGAGCAGTACTTC. Translation gives CAISRGGDEQYF.

This chain uses TRBV7-2 with TRBJ2-7, with 7 positions matching TRBD2. V trimming: 5 bases; J trimming: 2 bases; junction bases outside the gene matches: 3. Germline V gene data show CDR1 as SGHTA and CDR2 as FQGNSA. The CDR3 contains 13 residues. CDR3 sequence reads: CASSRSGAYEQYF. The CDR3 nucleotides read TGTGCCAGCAGCAGGAGCGGGGCCTACGAGCAGTACTTC.

This rearrangement joins TRBV7-9 to TRBJ2-1; tentative D call: TRBD1 (6 bases). The ends were cut back, 0 bases at V and 9 bases at J, with 12 bases in the middle. The CDR3 runs to 14 residues. Germline CDR1 SEHNR, CDR2 FQNEAQ (reference sequence). The CDR3 protein is CASSLAGQGFEQFF. The CDR3 nucleotides are TGTGCCAGCAGCTTAGCGGGCCAGGGGTTTGAGCAGTTCTTC.

This chain links TRBV7-9 with TRBJ2-3; tentative D call: TRBD2 (6 bases). The CDR3 totals 12 residues. Germline V gene data show CDR1 as SEHNR and CDR2 as FQNEAQ (reference sequence). Between the trimmed V and J ends, which lost 5 bases and 7 bases, there was a span of 10 bases. Here the CDR3 DNA reads TGTGCCAGCAGCCCGGGCGGGAATACGCAGTATTTT. Translation: CASSPGGNTQYF.

The V gene is TRBV5-4, the J gene TRBJ2-1, with 9 bases that match TRBD2. The CDR3 runs to 15 residues. Unmatched junction bases numbered 7, after V lost 0 bases and J lost 9 bases. The germline V gene has CDR1 SGHNT and CDR2 YYREEE (reference sequence). In DNA, the CDR3 is TGTGCCAGCAGCTTGGGCGGCGGGAGGGTAAGTGAGCAGTTCTTC. This encodes CASSLGGGRVSEQFF.

The table lists this clone with many counts. At one end, the junction sequence differs from germline, possibly due to a read error. This chain joins TRBV7-6 and TRBJ2-2; tentatively, D is TRBD1 (6 bases). Germline assignment: CDR1 SGHVS and CDR2 FNYEAQ. The CDR3 spans 17 residues. The CDR3 is CASSSNGGRGHTGELFF. In DNA form, the CDR3 reads TGTGCCAGCAGCTCAAATGGGGGCAGGGGTCACACCGGAGAGCTGTTTTTT.

This clone was seen a handful of times. The gene calls are TRBV29-1 and TRBJ1-1, with D tentatively TRBD1 (6 bases). The V end was cut by 6 bases, the J end by 1 base, with 12 bases between. Germline CDR1 reads SQVTM; CDR2 reads ANQGSEA. The CDR3 contains 13 residues. The CDR3 coding sequence is TGCAGCGTCTACCGGGACACGAACACTGAAGCTTTCTTT. It translates to CSVYRDTNTEAFF.